This TCR beta chain was found in a study of a mutant IDH1 vaccine in newly diagnosed glioma (dated by TCRdb to 2020 to 2023). About the full investigation: Eight vaccinations were administered to patients in weeks 1, 3, 5, 7, 11, 15, 19 and 23, corresponding to visits V03 through V10. For exploratory analyses, longitudinal TCRB deep sequencing was carried out in under 30 treated patients wherever samples were available. Prior to enrollment, standard therapy consisting of radiotherapy alone, temozolomide alone, or radiochemotherapy with temozolomide had been administered to patients, with the combination being received by most patients. Of the 32 treated patients, around 60% were male and about 40% were female, and the mean age was 40.4 years. Vaccination started 4-6 weeks after radiotherapy alone, or was given together with temozolomide cycles in the groups whose treatment included chemotherapy. Peripheral blood samples were drawn at six visits, namely V03 (baseline), V05, V07, V10, V12 and V13. The paper as a whole reports these results and caveats: According to the authors, sample limitations meant that analyses of patient blood samples could not be reproduced. Across multiple MHC alleles, vaccine-induced immune responses were seen in 90% to 95% of patients. Selection of PBMC samples for TCRB deep sequencing was based on availability. Pseudoprogression seemed to be unrelated to changes in the top peripheral T cell clonotypes found by TCRB sequencing.

Per the germline V gene, SGDLS is the CDR1 and YYNGEE is the CDR2. The CDR3 has 15 amino acids, counting the end cysteine and phenylalanine. CDR3 DNA only is kept here, 45 bases in frame from base 1. V was cut back by 0 bases and J by 4 bases, leaving a gap of 13 bases between them. As for this clone: The antigen it recognizes is unknown. There are no base qualities to consult, and no much larger clone falls within one base.

The library was generated by the immunoSEQ multiplex PCR assay. Rearranged TCR beta chain sequences were amplified with the hsTCRB Kit following the manufacturer's protocol. Sequencing of TCRB libraries was carried out on an Illumina MiSeq. As for the authors' bioinformatics: The proprietary platform of the kit vendor was used for demultiplexing, trimming and gene mapping. The table was pulled from immuneACCESS by TCRdb, which kept in-frame rearrangements only. Such tables lose some clones; where checked, under half of the loss comes from unresolved V genes, and the rest has no known cause. That table supplies the V and J calls and clone size; D and trimming were determined from the DNA. For this sample there are 43,000 or so clones; about 81% appear just once. 2% to 2.5% of the sample comes from the top ten. The meaning of the sample's time point label: week 23, last vaccination. Each vaccine dose, consisting of 300 ug of a 20-mer mutant IDH1 peptide in Montanide, was administered subcutaneously with topical imiquimod. Newly diagnosed WHO grade 3 or 4 IDH1-mutant astrocytomas showing loss of nuclear ATRX were present in the donors. The samples were drawn from NOA16, a multicentre, single-arm, open-label phase I trial in Germany that tested a mutant IDH1 peptide vaccine in humans for the first time. The DNeasy Blood and Tissue Kit was used to extract genomic DNA from EDTA blood for TCRB sequencing.

The source was PBMCs, collected from a glioma patient whose treatment included an IDH1 peptide vaccine. The chain is assembled from TRBV9 and TRBJ2-5, with the D segment possibly TRBD1 or TRBD2, each aligning over 5 bases. The origin of this receptor is a young woman with glioma. Some clones in this sample may be carry-over from other donors' samples. The base sequence is TGTGCCAGCAGCGTAGGGACTGGGGCGGGAGAGACCCAGTACTTC. This yields the protein CASSVGTGAGETQYF.